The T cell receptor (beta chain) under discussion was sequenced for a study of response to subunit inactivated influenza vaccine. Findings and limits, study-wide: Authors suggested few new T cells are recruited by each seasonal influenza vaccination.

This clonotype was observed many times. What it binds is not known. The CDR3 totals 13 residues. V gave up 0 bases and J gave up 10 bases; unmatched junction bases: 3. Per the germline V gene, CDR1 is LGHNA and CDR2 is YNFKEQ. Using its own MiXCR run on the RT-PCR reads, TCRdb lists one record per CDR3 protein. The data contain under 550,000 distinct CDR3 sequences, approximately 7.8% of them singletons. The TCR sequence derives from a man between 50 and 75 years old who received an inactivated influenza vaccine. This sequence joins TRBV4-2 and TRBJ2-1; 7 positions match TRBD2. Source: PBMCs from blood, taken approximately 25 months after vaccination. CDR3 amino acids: CASSQDKAGEQFF. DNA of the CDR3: TGTGCCAGCAGCCAAGATAAAGCGGGAGAGCAGTTCTTC.